This record concerns one T cell receptor (beta chain) sequence. Its antigen is not identified. The data belong to a study of cytomegalovirus exposure and HLA in healthy donors. Study results and caveats: Versus the 666-donor mean, an Asian-associated ancestry cluster reportedly showed fewer N-insertions in a later analysis.

Each donor was healthy, and each was a bone marrow donor. 60 Vbeta and 13 Jbeta primers were used in PCR. The table came from immunoSEQ multiplex PCR; TCRdb's copy has only in-frame clones and leaves some out. The table lists 150,000 or so clones, with 1.3% in the top ten. Germline V CDR1 and CDR2: SGHKS, YYEKEE (reference sequence). V lost 3 bases and J lost 7; bases outside the gene matches: 13. CDR3 length: 16 amino acids. This sequence joins TRBV5-5 and TRBJ2-7; 10 bases are shared with TRBD1. This clonotype originated in an older woman in good health and CMV-seronegative. The sequenced sample was PBMCs. As DNA, the CDR3 is TGTGCCAGCAGCTCTCGGGTGGGACAGGGGACTAGAGAGCAGTACTTC. Its translation: CASSSRVGQGTREQYF.